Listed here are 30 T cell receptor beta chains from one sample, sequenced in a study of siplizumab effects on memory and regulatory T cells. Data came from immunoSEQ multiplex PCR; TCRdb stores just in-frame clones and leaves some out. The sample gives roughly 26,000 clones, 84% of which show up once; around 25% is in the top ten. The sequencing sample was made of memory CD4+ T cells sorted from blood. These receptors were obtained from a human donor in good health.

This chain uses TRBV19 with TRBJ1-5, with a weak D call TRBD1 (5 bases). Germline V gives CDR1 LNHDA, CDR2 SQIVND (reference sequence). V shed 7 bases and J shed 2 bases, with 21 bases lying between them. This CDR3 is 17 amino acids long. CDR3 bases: TGTGCCAGTACTAAGGGGTCCGCTACTTTTGGCAATCAGCCCCAGCATTTT. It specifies CASTKGSATFGNQPQHF.

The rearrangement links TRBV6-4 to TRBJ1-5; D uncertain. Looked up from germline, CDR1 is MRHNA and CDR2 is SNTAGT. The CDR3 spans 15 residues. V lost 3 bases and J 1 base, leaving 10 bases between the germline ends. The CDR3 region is CASSDFSGSNQPQHF. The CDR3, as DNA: TGTGCCAGCAGTGATTTCTCAGGAAGCAATCAGCCCCAGCATTTT.

The CDR3 loop is CASSIMGLGGNGYTF. DNA of the CDR3: TGTGCCAGTAGTATTATGGGGCTCGGTGGAAATGGCTACACCTTC. This chain connects TRBV19 to TRBJ1-2, with D tentatively TRBD1 (5 bases). V dropped 3 bases and J dropped 6 bases, with 17 bases sitting between them. Germline values: CDR1 LNHDA, CDR2 SQIVND (reference sequence). The CDR3 runs to 15 residues.

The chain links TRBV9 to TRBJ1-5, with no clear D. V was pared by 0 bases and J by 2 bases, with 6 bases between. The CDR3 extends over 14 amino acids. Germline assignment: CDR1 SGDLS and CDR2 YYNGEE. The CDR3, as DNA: TGTGCCAGCAGCGTAGGGGTTGGCAATCAGCCCCAGCATTTT. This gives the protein CASSVGVGNQPQHF. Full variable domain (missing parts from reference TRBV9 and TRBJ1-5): DSGVTQTPKHLITATGQRVTLRCSPRSGDLSVYWYQQSLDQGLQFLIQYYNGEERAKGNILERFSAQQFPDLHSELNLSSLELGDSALYFCASSVGVGNQPQHFGDGTRLSIL.

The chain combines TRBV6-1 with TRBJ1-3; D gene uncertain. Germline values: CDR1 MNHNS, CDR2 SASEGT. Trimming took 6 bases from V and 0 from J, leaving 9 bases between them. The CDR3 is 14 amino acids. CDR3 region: CASRQAPSGNTIYF. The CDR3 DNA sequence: TGTGCCAGCAGGCAGGCGCCCTCTGGAAACACCATATATTTT.

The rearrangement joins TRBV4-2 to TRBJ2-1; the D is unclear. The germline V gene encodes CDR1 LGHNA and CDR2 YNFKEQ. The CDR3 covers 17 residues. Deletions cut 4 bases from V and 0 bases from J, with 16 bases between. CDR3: CASSPFDPRSSYNEQFF. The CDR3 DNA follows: TGTGCCAGCAGCCCCTTTGACCCCCGTAGCTCCTACAATGAGCAGTTCTTC.

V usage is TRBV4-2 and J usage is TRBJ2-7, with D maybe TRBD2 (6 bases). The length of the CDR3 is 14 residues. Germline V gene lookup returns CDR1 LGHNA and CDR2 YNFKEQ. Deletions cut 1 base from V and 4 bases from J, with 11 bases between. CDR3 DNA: TGTGCCAGCAGCCAAGCGGGAGCAGGGTACGAGCAGTACTTC. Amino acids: CASSQAGAGYEQYF.

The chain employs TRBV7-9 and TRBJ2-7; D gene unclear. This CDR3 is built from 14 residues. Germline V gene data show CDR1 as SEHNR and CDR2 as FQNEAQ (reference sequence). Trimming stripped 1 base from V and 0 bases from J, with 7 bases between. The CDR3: CASSLGHGSYEQYF. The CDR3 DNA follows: TGTGCCAGCAGCTTAGGACACGGCTCCTACGAGCAGTACTTC.

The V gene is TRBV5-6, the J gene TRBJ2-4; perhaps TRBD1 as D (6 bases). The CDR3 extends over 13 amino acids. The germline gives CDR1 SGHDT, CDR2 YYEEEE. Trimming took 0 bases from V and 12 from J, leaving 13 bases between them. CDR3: CASSLGQGRGQYF. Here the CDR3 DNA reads TGTGCCAGCAGCTTGGGTCAGGGGAGAGGTCAGTACTTC.

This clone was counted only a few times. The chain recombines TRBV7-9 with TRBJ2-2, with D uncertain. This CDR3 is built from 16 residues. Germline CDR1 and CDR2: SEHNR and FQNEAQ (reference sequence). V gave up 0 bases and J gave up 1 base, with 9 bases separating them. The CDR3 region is CASSLAGMQNTGELFF. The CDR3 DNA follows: TGTGCCAGCAGCTTAGCGGGGATGCAGAACACCGGGGAGCTGTTTTTT. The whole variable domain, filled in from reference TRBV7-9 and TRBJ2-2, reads DTGVSQNPRHKITKRGQNVTFRCDPISEHNRLYWYRQTLGQGPEFLTYFQNEAQLEKSRLLSDRFSAERPKGSFSTLEIQRTEQGDSAMYLCASSLAGMQNTGELFFGEGSRLTVL.

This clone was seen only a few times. CDR3 protein: CASKGILNTGELFF. Written as DNA, the CDR3 is TGTGCCAGCAAGGGAATCTTGAACACCGGGGAGCTGTTTTTT. The chain links TRBV6-1 to TRBJ2-2; D is undetermined. Trimming took 7 bases from V and 1 from J, leaving 10 bases between them. The CDR3 consists of 14 residues. Germline loops: CDR1 MNHNS, CDR2 SASEGT.

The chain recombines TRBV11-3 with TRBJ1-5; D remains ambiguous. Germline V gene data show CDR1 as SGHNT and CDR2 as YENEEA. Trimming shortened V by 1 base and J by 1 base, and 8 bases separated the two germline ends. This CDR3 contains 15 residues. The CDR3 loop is CASSLGVGSNQPQHF. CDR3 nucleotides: TGTGCCAGCAGCTTAGGGGTTGGGAGCAATCAGCCCCAGCATTTT.

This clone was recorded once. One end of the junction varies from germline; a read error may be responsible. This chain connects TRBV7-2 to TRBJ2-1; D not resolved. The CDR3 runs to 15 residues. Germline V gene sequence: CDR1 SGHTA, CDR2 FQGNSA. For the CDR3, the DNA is TGTGCCAGCAGCTTCAGAGCTAGGTGGGGAAATGGGCAGTTCTTC. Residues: CASSFRARWGNGQFF.

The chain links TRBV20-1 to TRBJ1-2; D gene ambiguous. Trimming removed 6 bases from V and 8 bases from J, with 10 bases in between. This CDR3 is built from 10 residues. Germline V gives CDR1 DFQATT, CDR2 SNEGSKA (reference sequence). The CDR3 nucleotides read TGCAGTGCGACAAAGGAGGGCTACACCTTC. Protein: CSATKEGYTF.

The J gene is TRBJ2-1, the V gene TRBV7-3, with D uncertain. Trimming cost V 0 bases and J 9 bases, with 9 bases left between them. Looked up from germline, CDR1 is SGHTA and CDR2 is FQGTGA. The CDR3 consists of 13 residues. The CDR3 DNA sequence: TGTGCCAGCAGCTTAACTGCCCATTCTGAGCAGTTCTTC. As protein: CASSLTAHSEQFF.

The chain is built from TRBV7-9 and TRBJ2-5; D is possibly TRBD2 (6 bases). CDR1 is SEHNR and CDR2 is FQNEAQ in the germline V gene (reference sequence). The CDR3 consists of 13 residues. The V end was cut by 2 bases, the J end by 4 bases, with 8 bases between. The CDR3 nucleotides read TGTGCCAGCAGCTTAATCGGGGGAGAGACCCAGTACTTC. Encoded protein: CASSLIGGETQYF.

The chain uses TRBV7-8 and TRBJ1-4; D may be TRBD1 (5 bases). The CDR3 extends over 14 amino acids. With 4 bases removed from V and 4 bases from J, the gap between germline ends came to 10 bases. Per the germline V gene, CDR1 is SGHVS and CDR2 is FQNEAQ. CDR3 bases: TGTGCCAGCAGCTGGCAGGGTAGTAATGAAAAACTGTTTTTT. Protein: CASSWQGSNEKLFF.

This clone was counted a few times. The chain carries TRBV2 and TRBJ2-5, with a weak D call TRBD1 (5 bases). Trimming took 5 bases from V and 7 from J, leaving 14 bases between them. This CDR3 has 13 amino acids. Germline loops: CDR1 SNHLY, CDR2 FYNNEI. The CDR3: CASSLRGSGTQYF. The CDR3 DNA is TGTGCCAGCAGTTTAAGGGGTTCGGGGACCCAGTACTTC.

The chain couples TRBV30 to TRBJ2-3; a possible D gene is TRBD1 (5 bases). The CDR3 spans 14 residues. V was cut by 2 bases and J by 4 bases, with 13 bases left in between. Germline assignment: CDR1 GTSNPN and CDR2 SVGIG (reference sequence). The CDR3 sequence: CAWSPNGAPDTQYF. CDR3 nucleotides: TGTGCCTGGAGTCCAAATGGGGCCCCAGATACGCAGTATTTT.

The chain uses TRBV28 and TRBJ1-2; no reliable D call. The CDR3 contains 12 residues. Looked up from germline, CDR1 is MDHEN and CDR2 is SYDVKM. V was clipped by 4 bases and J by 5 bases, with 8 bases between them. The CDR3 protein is CASSSAFYGYTF. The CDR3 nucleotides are TGTGCCAGCAGTTCCGCATTTTATGGCTACACCTTC.

CDR3 region: CASSGGGKLAGLAFF. For the CDR3, the DNA is TGTGCCAGCAGCGGGGGGGGCAAACTAGCGGGGCTAGCTTTCTTT. This chain uses TRBV7-2 with TRBJ1-1, with TRBD1 as a possible D gene (6 bases). This CDR3 has 15 residues. Germline V gene sequence: CDR1 SGHTA, CDR2 FQGNSA. Trimming took off 5 bases at V and 10 bases at J, with 23 bases between the two ends.

The CDR3 loop is CASSLRGEGSYYEQYF. CDR3 bases: TGTGCCAGCAGCCTCCGAGGGGAGGGGTCGTACTACGAGCAGTACTTC. The genes are TRBV7-2 and TRBJ2-5, with 7 positions matching TRBD2. With the DNA end fitting TRBJ2-7 better, the J assignment may be wrong. Germline V gene data show CDR1 as SGHTA and CDR2 as FQGNSA. The CDR3 consists of 16 residues.

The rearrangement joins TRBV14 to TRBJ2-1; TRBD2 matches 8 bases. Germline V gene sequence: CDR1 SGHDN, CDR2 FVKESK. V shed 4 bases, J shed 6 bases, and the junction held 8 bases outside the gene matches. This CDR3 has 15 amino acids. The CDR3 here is CASSRYGLAINEQFF. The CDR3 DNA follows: TGTGCCAGCAGCCGATACGGACTAGCTATCAATGAGCAGTTCTTC.

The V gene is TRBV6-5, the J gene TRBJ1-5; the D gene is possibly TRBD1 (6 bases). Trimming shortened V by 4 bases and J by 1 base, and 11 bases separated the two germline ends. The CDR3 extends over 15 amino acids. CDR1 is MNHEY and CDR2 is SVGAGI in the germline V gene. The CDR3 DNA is TGTGCCAGCAGTTCCGACAGGCAAAGCAATCAGCCCCAGCATTTT. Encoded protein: CASSSDRQSNQPQHF.

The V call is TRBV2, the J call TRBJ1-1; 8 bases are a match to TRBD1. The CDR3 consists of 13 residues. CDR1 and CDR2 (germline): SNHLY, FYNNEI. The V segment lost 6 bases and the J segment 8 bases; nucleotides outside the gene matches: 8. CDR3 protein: CASRVLRDREAFF. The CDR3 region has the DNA TGTGCCAGCAGGGTACTCCGGGACAGGGAAGCTTTCTTT.

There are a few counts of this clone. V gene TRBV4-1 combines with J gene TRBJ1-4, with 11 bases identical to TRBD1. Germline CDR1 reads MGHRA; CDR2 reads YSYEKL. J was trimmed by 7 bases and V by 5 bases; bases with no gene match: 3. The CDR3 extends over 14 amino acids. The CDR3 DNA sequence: TGCGCCAGCAGCAGGGGGACAGGGGGTGAAAAACTGTTTTTT. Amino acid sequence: CASSRGTGGEKLFF.

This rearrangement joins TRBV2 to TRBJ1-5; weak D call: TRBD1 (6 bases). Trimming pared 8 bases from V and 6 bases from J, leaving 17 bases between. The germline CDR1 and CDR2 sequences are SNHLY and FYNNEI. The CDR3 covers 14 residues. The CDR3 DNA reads TGTGCCAGCCGAGATCTGGGGGCAGGTCAGCCCCAGCATTTT. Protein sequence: CASRDLGAGQPQHF. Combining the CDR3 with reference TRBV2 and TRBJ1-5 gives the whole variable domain EPEVTQTPSHQVTQMGQEVILRCVPISNHLYFYWYRQILGQKVEFLVSFYNNEISEKSEIFDDQFSVERPDGSNFTLKIRSTKLEDSAMYFCASRDLGAGQPQHFGDGTRLSIL.

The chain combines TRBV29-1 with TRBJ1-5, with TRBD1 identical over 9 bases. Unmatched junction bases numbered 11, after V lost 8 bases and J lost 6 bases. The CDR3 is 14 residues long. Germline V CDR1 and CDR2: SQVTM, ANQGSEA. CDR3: CSIPWDRVAQPQHF. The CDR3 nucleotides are TGCAGCATTCCCTGGGACAGGGTGGCTCAGCCCCAGCATTTT.

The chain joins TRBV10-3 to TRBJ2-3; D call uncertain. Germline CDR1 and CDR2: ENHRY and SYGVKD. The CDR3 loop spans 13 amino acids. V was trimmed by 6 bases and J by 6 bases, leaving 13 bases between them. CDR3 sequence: CAIRSDARDTQYF. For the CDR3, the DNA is TGTGCCATCAGATCGGACGCACGGGATACGCAGTATTTT.

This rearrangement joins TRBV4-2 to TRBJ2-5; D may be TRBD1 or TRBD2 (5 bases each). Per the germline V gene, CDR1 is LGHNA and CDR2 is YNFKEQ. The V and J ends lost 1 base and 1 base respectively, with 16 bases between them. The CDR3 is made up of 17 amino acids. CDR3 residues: CASSQGTGPTIQETQYF. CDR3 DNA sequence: TGTGCCAGCAGCCAAGGAACGGGGCCGACGATCCAAGAGACCCAGTACTTC.